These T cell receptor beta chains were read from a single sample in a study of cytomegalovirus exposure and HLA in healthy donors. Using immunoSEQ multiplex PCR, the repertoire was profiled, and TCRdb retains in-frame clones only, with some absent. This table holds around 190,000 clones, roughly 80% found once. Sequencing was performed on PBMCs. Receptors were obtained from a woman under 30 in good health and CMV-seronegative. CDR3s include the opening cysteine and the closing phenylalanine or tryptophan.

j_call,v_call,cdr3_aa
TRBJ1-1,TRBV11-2,CASSLYSLEEVIF
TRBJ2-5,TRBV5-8,CASSPTYKAGVAKETQYF
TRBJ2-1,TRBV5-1,CASSLVRLAGGLNEQFF
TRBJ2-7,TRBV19,CASSGITSGSKDEQYF
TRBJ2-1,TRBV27,CASRWGAGLNEQFF
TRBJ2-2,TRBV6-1,CASTDGGANTGELFF
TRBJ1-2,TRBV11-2,CASSVQGAGYTF
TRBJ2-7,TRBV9,CASSVGLAADPYEQYF
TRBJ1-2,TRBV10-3,CAISGSGTGGADYGYTF
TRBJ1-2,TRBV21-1,CASTGDRLYGYTF
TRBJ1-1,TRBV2,CAAGGGDTEAFF
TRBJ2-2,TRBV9,CASSPHTGELFF
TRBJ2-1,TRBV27,CASSLLAPGREEQFF
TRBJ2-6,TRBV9,CASSPGLLSGANVLTF
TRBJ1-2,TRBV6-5,CASSYAGGKNGYTF
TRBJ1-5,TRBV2,CASRAPQGYSNQPQHF
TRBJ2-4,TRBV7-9,CASSYGQGRDIQYF
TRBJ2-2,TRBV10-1,CASSEGASRNTGELFF
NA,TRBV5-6,CASSLVGGSYEQYF
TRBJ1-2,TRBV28,CASSFGGNYGYTF
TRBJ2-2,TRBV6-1,CASSEGLGVIFGELFF
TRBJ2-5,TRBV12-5,CASGLVTSGEQETQYF
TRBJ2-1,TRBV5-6,CASSRQNYNEQFF
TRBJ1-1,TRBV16,CASSQFPRDEGANTEAFF
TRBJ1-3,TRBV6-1,CASSLSAGNTIYF
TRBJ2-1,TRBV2,CASSEDRGLYNEQFF
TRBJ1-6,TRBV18,CASSPQGLSSYNSPLHF